This TCR beta chain was captured in a study of T cell changes during pregnancy in multiple sclerosis. This clone was seen once. This CDR3 comprises 13 residues. Trimming shortened V by 0 bases and J by 4 bases, and 4 bases separated the two germline ends. Germline CDR1 reads SGHVS; CDR2 reads FQNEAQ. TCRdb keeps only in-frame clones here, not all; method: immunoSEQ multiplex PCR. The data show 40,000 to 65,000 clones, with approximately 92% seen just once and roughly 0.25% held by the top ten. The gene calls are TRBV7-8 and TRBJ1-5, with unresolved D. The sequenced sample was CD4+ T cells from peripheral blood mononuclear cells, obtained in the third trimester of pregnancy. The clonotype was recovered from a female donor with multiple sclerosis, enrolled in a pregnancy study. The CDR3 sequence is CASSLARNQPQHF. CDR3 sequence (DNA): TGTGCCAGCAGCTTAGCACGGAATCAGCCCCAGCATTTT.